Each of the 20 T cell receptor beta chains below was sequenced from the same sample in a study of T-cell memory formation after mild COVID-19 listed by TCRdb under 2021. Libraries were made using 5' RACE. The sample was run on an Illumina NovaSeq 6000. TCRdb's own reprocessing of the public reads used fastp at Q25 and MiXCR and kept productive beta chains. CDR3 protein duplicates are merged, each entry listing the most common genes and DNA. In all, the sample holds hundreds of thousands of distinct CDR3 sequences, and under 25% of those were seen once. Jointly, the top ten make up 13% of the sample. What was sequenced was PBMCs or a T cell subset sorted from them (not recorded which). These receptors originate from an adult woman who had mild COVID-19 (a few samples of this study predate the infection). The sample titles of this study are shuffled in the database, so cell type and time point are left out; the donor was told from shared clones.

A few counts support this clonotype. V usage is TRBV5-1 and J usage is TRBJ2-3; D is unresolved. The germline gives CDR1 SGHRS, CDR2 YFSETQ. Trimming stripped 3 bases from V and 2 bases from J, with 4 bases between. The CDR3 consists of 12 residues. CDR3 amino acids: CASSYVTDTQYF. As DNA, the CDR3 is TGCGCCAGCAGCTATGTCACAGATACGCAGTATTTT.

The chain is built from TRBV10-3 and TRBJ2-1, with no clear D. Germline CDR1 reads ENHRY; CDR2 reads SYGVKD. This CDR3 has 14 residues. Trimming pared 3 bases from V and 5 bases from J, leaving 11 bases between. CDR3 coding DNA: TGTGCCATCAGTGACCCGGACGGAAACAATGAGCAGTTCTTC. This codes for CAISDPDGNNEQFF.

As regards this clonotype: One junction end does not reproduce the germline sequence, and a read error may be involved. The genes are TRBV5-1 and TRBJ2-7; D is perhaps TRBD1 (5 bases). This CDR3 contains 14 residues. Germline CDR1 SGHRS, CDR2 YFSETQ. The CDR3 region has the DNA TGCGCCCGCAGCTCCTCGGACACTTTCTACGAGCAGTACTTC. Protein sequence: CARSSSDTFYEQYF. Based on the CDR3 plus reference TRBV5-1 and TRBJ2-7, the full variable domain is KAGVTQTPRYLIKTRGQQVTLSCSPISGHRSVSWYQQTPGQGLQFLFEYFSETQRNKGNFPGRFSGRQFSNSRSEMNVSTLELGDSALYLCARSSSDTFYEQYFGPGTRLTVT.

There are many counts of this clonotype. This chain links TRBV5-1 with TRBJ2-7; a possible D gene is TRBD2 (5 bases). Deletions cut 3 bases from V and 0 bases from J, with 13 bases between. Per the germline V gene, CDR1 is SGHRS and CDR2 is YFSETQ. This CDR3 contains 15 residues. The CDR3: CASSSDLLSSYEQYF. In DNA form, the CDR3 reads TGCGCCAGCAGCTCGGACTTGCTTAGCTCCTACGAGCAGTACTTC.

V is TRBV18 and J is TRBJ1-6; possible D gene TRBD1, 5 bases. In germline, CDR1 is KGHSH, CDR2 LQKENI. With 3 bases removed from V and 7 bases from J, the gap between germline ends came to 7 bases. There are 13 residues in the CDR3. The CDR3 reads CASSPAGNSPLHF. As DNA, the CDR3 is TGTGCCAGCTCACCGGCAGGGAATTCACCCCTCCACTTT. The variable domain in full, completed from reference TRBV18 and TRBJ1-6, reads NAGVMQNPRHLVRRRGQEARLRCSPMKGHSHVYWYRQLPEEGLKFMVYLQKENIIDESGMPKERFSAEFPKEGPSILRIQQVVRGDSAAYFCASSPAGNSPLHFGNGTRLTVT.

This clonotype was seen a few times. The chain uses TRBV6-2 or TRBV6-3 and TRBJ2-7; D perhaps matches TRBD1 (6 bases). V shed 2 bases and J shed 4 bases, with 12 bases lying between them. There are 14 residues in the CDR3. Germline V gives CDR1 MNHEY, CDR2 SVGEGT. The CDR3 DNA is TGTGCCAGCAGTTACGCGGTCAGGGGTTACGAGCAGTACTTC. This gives the protein CASSYAVRGYEQYF.

The rearrangement joins TRBV15 to TRBJ2-1; unclear D gene. Germline V gives CDR1 LNHNV, CDR2 YYDKDF (reference sequence). Trimming stripped 0 bases from V and 8 bases from J, with 14 bases between. This CDR3 is 15 amino acids long. The CDR3 sequence: CATSRDRFSIHEQFF. CDR3 DNA: TGTGCCACCAGCAGAGATAGGTTCAGCATACATGAGCAGTTCTTC.

This clonotype was observed a handful of times. This sequence joins TRBV7-9 and TRBJ1-2; 7 bases map to TRBD1. This CDR3 has 17 amino acids. The germline CDR1 and CDR2 sequences are SEHNR and FQNEAQ (reference sequence). V gave up 4 bases and J gave up 4 bases; unmatched junction bases: 15. CDR3 loop: CASSSGQDHGGVYGYTF. The CDR3 nucleotides read TGTGCCAGCAGCTCCGGACAGGACCATGGTGGAGTCTATGGCTACACCTTC.

This clonotype was picked up a small number of times. The chain recombines TRBV5-1 with TRBJ1-2; tentative D call: TRBD1 (6 bases). Looked up from germline, CDR1 is SGHRS and CDR2 is YFSETQ. The CDR3 is 15 residues long. The V end was cut by 0 bases, the J end by 4 bases, with 13 bases between. The CDR3 sequence: CASSLGQEPFYGYTF. In DNA form, the CDR3 reads TGCGCCAGCAGCTTGGGACAGGAGCCTTTCTATGGCTACACCTTC.

This clonotype was seen at least ten times. J is TRBJ1-5 and V is TRBV6-2 or TRBV6-3; D is ambiguous. The CDR3 consists of 12 residues. From germline, CDR1 is MNHEY and CDR2 SVGEGT. Trimming cost V 0 bases and J 6 bases, with 3 bases left between them. The CDR3 loop reads CASSYSGQPQHF. CDR3 sequence (DNA): TGTGCCAGCAGTTACTCCGGTCAGCCCCAGCATTTT.

V and J are TRBV19 and TRBJ2-2, with D unclear. V lost 7 bases to trimming and J lost 2 bases, with 11 bases between them. Germline V gene sequence: CDR1 LNHDA, CDR2 SQIVND (reference sequence). There are 14 residues in the CDR3. CDR3 in amino acids: CASNPGSNTGELFF. The CDR3 region has the DNA TGTGCCAGTAATCCGGGCAGCAACACCGGGGAGCTGTTTTTT. Full variable domain (rest looked up from reference TRBV19 and TRBJ2-2): DGGITQSPKYLFRKEGQNVTLSCEQNLNHDAMYWYRQDPGQGLRLIYYSQIVNDFQKGDIAEGYSVSREKKESFPLTVTSAQKNPTAFYLCASNPGSNTGELFFGEGSRLTVL.

V and J are TRBV16 and TRBJ1-1; D is uncertain. Germline values: CDR1 KGHSY, CDR2 FQNENV. Trimming removed 9 bases from V and 1 base from J, with 12 bases in between. The CDR3 is made up of 13 amino acids. The CDR3 sequence is CARLVAKNTEAFF. Written as DNA, the CDR3 is TGTGCCAGACTAGTGGCCAAGAACACTGAAGCTTTCTTT.

The sample holds a few counts of this clonotype. The chain couples TRBV12-3 or TRBV12-4 to TRBJ1-5; D remains unclear. V was trimmed by 5 bases and J by 3 bases, leaving 17 bases between them. CDR3 size: 16 residues. The CDR3 DNA follows: TGTGCCAGCAGTCCTCGCCCCGGGCTCCCCAATCAGCCCCAGCATTTT. As protein: CASSPRPGLPNQPQHF.

This clonotype has only a few counts. The chain couples TRBV5-1 to TRBJ2-1, with TRBD2 matching 9 bases. The CDR3 is 16 residues long. CDR1 is SGHRS, CDR2 YFSETQ, per germline. The ends lost 3 bases at V and 0 bases at J; junction bases unmatched: 4. In DNA, the CDR3 is TGCGCCAGCAGCTCTATAGCGGGGGCCTCCTACAATGAGCAGTTCTTC. Translation: CASSSIAGASYNEQFF. Looking up the rest from reference TRBV5-1 and TRBJ2-1 gives the full variable domain: KAGVTQTPRYLIKTRGQQVTLSCSPISGHRSVSWYQQTPGQGLQFLFEYFSETQRNKGNFPGRFSGRQFSNSRSEMNVSTLELGDSALYLCASSSIAGASYNEQFFGPGTRLTVL.

The count of this clonotype is one. This sequence joins TRBV9 and TRBJ2-5; D gene ambiguous. Germline CDR1 reads SGDLS; CDR2 reads YYNGEE. The CDR3 consists of 14 residues. V was trimmed by 0 bases and J by 5 bases, leaving 11 bases between them. CDR3 in amino acids: CASSVAHSTETQYF. The CDR3 DNA reads as TGTGCCAGCAGCGTAGCCCATTCGACGGAGACCCAGTACTTC.

This clonotype was seen a handful of times. The chain is built from TRBV5-4 and TRBJ2-7; TRBD2 aligns across 8 bases. The CDR3 contains 14 residues. Per germline, CDR1 SGHNT and CDR2 YYREEE (reference sequence). V lost 1 base, J lost 4 bases, and 4 bases stayed unmatched. CDR3 loop: CASSLSGSKYEQYF. As DNA, the CDR3 is TGTGCCAGCAGCTTGAGCGGGAGTAAGTACGAGCAGTACTTC.

In this sample, this clonotype turned up many times. This chain connects TRBV5-1 to TRBJ1-1; D is possibly TRBD1 (6 bases). This CDR3 comprises 16 residues. CDR1 is SGHRS and CDR2 is YFSETQ in the germline V gene. The V end lost 0 bases, the J end lost 1 base, and 13 bases lay between the germline ends. For the CDR3, the DNA is TGCGCCAGCAGCTTGGCCTCCGGGACAAGGAACACTGAAGCTTTCTTT. This sequence encodes CASSLASGTRNTEAFF. The full variable domain, with the rest looked up from reference TRBV5-1 and TRBJ1-1, is KAGVTQTPRYLIKTRGQQVTLSCSPISGHRSVSWYQQTPGQGLQFLFEYFSETQRNKGNFPGRFSGRQFSNSRSEMNVSTLELGDSALYLCASSLASGTRNTEAFFGQGTRLTVV.

This chain connects TRBV4-1 to TRBJ2-1, with D possibly being TRBD2 (6 bases). CDR3 length equals 16 residues. From germline, CDR1 is MGHRA and CDR2 YSYEKL. V lost 0 bases and J 9 bases, leaving 18 bases between the germline ends. CDR3 sequence reads: CASSQDGGTLSPEQFF. The CDR3 bases are TGCGCCAGCAGCCAAGATGGGGGGACCCTCTCTCCTGAGCAGTTCTTC.

This chain uses TRBV5-6 with TRBJ1-1; tentatively, D is TRBD1 (5 bases). The CDR3 is 16 residues long. CDR1 is SGHDT, CDR2 YYEEEE, per germline. V lost 3 bases to trimming and J lost 0 bases, with 15 bases between them. The CDR3 region is CASSSWRGPLNTEAFF. CDR3 DNA: TGTGCCAGCAGCTCATGGAGGGGACCACTGAACACTGAAGCTTTCTTT.

This clonotype showed up many times. The chain is built from TRBV24-1 and TRBJ2-1; TRBD2 agrees at 14 bases. Germline values: CDR1 KGHDR, CDR2 SFDVKD. V gave up 1 base and J gave up 0 bases; unmatched junction bases: 10. The CDR3 consists of 21 residues. The CDR3 region has the DNA TGTGCCACCAGTGATTTTTTGGGGACTAGCGGGGGCCTCAGCTCCTACAATGAGCAGTTCTTC. Protein: CATSDFLGTSGGLSSYNEQFF.